The subject of this entry is one T cell receptor (beta chain). CDR1 and CDR2 (germline): SGHTA, FQGNSA. The CDR3 extends over 15 amino acids. Trimming removed 2 bases from V and 0 bases from J; junction bases left unmatched: 2. Sequencing was performed with immunoSEQ multiplex PCR; in TCRdb, only in-frame clones are kept and a portion is missing. This sample has fewer than 1.4 million clones; around 78% occur once, and the top ten carry roughly 0.55%. The sample comes from a study of shared clonotypes between healthy human individuals. Sequencing used memory CD4+ T cells from PBMCs. As to subset: CD45RA-negative fraction. The rearrangement joins TRBV7-2 to TRBJ1-1; 8 nucleotides align to TRBD1. The receptor was isolated from a man between 18 and 29 years old in good health. Some clones in this sample may be carry-over from other donors' samples. CDR3 region: CASSLQGAVNTEAFF. DNA for the CDR3: TGTGCCAGCAGCTTACAGGGGGCAGTGAACACTGAAGCTTTCTTT.